A single T cell receptor (beta chain) is shown here with its context. Its antigen is not identified. Unmatched junction bases numbered 5, after V lost 0 bases and J lost 6 bases. Looked up from germline, CDR1 is MNHNS and CDR2 is SASEGT. The length of the CDR3 is 15 residues. Uncontrolled infection, other autoimmune disease, pregnancy or lactation led to exclusion. Each 10 ml fresh peripheral blood draw supplied the PBMCs. RNA transcripts gave rise to amplified TCR beta CDR3 regions. The HTBI primer set was used in a first-round RT-PCR of the TCR CDR3. TCRdb re-derived calls from the multiplex PCR reads in MiXCR, one entry per CDR3 protein. Among more than 300,000 distinct CDR3 sequences listed, 14% were seen once. The sample comes from a study of T cells in Graves' hyperthyroidism and ophthalmopathy. Study-level findings and limits: Blood shared most expanded thyroid clonotypes above 0.001. In the analysis, a 13 V-J model separated ophthalmopathy from stable hyperthyroidism.

This sequence originates from a woman in her 30s with Graves' ophthalmopathy. V is TRBV6-1 and J is TRBJ2-3; TRBD2 matches at 8 bases. The specimen was blood. CDR3 nucleotide sequence: TGTGCCAGCAGTGAAGCCGGGGGGGGGCTGGATACGCAGTATTTT. It yields the protein CASSEAGGGLDTQYF.